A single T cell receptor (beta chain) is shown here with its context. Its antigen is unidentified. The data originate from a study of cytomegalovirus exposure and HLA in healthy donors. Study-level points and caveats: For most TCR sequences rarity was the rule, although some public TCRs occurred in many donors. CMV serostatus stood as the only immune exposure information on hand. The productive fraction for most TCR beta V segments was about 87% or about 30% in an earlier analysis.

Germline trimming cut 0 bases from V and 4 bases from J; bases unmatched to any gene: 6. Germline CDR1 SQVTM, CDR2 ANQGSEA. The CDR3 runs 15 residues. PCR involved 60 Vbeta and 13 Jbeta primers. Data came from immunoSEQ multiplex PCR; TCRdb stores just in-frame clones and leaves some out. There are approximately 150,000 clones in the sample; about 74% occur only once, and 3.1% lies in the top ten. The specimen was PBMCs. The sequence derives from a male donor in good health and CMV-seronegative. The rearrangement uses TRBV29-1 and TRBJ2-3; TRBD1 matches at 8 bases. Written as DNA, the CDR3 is TGCAGCGTTGAAGATCGGGCAGGGGGCCCAGATACGCAGTATTTT. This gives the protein CSVEDRAGGPDTQYF.